This is a list of T cell receptor beta chains from one sample in a study of cytomegalovirus exposure and HLA in healthy donors. The repertoire was sequenced with immunoSEQ multiplex PCR; TCRdb's copy has only in-frame clones and lacks some. The sample has more than 140,000 clones; 75% to 80% are singletons. Sequencing input: PBMCs. The receptors originated from a female donor in good health and CMV-seronegative. Each CDR3 is given with its conserved first and last residue. The order of the fields is D gene, clone size, V gene, J gene, CDR3 length, CDR3 protein, CDR3 DNA. A D gene is named only where the DNA matches it firmly. For some rows the clone size is stated as once, few or many, or as a class when expanded; others skip it.

d_gene: -
abundance: -
v_gene: TRBV4-2
j_gene: TRBJ2-7
len: 14
CDR3aa: CASSQELLGYEQYF
CDR3nt: TGTGCCAGCAGCCAAGAGTTGCTAGGCTACGAGCAGTACTTC

d_gene: -
abundance: -
v_gene: TRBV27
j_gene: TRBJ2-7
len: 13
CDR3aa: CASSPSSFYEQYF
CDR3nt: TGTGCCAGCAGTCCTTCCTCCTTCTACGAGCAGTACTTC

d_gene: -
abundance: -
v_gene: TRBV27
j_gene: TRBJ1-1
len: 14
CDR3aa: CASSLGRTNTEAFF
CDR3nt: TGTGCCAGCAGTTTAGGCAGAACAAACACTGAAGCTTTCTTT

d_gene: -
abundance: -
v_gene: TRBV30
j_gene: TRBJ1-1
len: 13
CDR3aa: CAPNKGSNTEAFF
CDR3nt: TGTGCCCCCAACAAGGGGTCGAACACTGAAGCTTTCTTT

d_gene: TRBD1
abundance: -
v_gene: TRBV14
j_gene: TRBJ2-7
len: 15
CDR3aa: CASSHFRQGGYEQYF
CDR3nt: TGTGCCAGCAGCCACTTCAGACAGGGTGGTTACGAGCAGTACTTC

d_gene: -
abundance: -
v_gene: TRBV11-2
j_gene: TRBJ2-7
len: 12
CDR3aa: CASSEIRYEQYF
CDR3nt: TGTGCCAGCAGCGAAATACGGTACGAGCAGTACTTC

d_gene: -
abundance: few
v_gene: TRBV19
j_gene: TRBJ1-2
len: 14
CDR3aa: CASTLHRENYGYTF
CDR3nt: TGTGCCAGTACCCTACACCGGGAGAACTATGGCTACACCTTC

d_gene: -
abundance: -
v_gene: TRBV27
j_gene: TRBJ2-7
len: 13
CDR3aa: CASSLLQGGEQYF
CDR3nt: TGTGCCAGCAGTTTACTGCAGGGGGGTGAGCAGTACTTC

d_gene: TRBD1
abundance: -
v_gene: TRBV5-4
j_gene: TRBJ2-1
len: 17
CDR3aa: CASSSSGTGKSVNEQFF
CDR3nt: TGTGCCAGCAGCTCGTCCGGGACAGGGAAATCTGTCAATGAGCAGTTCTTC

d_gene: -
abundance: -
v_gene: TRBV30
j_gene: TRBJ2-7
len: 14
CDR3aa: CAWRTQGVGLEQYF
CDR3nt: TGTGCCTGGAGAACACAGGGAGTTGGGCTCGAGCAGTACTTC

d_gene: -
abundance: -
v_gene: TRBV5-1
j_gene: TRBJ1-3
len: 15
CDR3aa: CASSSAGTGGNTIYF
CDR3nt: TGCGCCAGCAGCTCCGCGGGAACGGGGGGGAACACCATATATTTT

d_gene: TRBD2
abundance: -
v_gene: TRBV5-1
j_gene: TRBJ2-1
len: 16
CDR3aa: CASSLGPGLDYNEQFF
CDR3nt: TGCGCCAGCAGCTTGGGACCGGGACTAGATTACAATGAGCAGTTCTTC

d_gene: TRBD2
abundance: -
v_gene: TRBV28
j_gene: TRBJ2-1
len: 13
CDR3aa: CATGLVGSNEQFF
CDR3nt: TGTGCCACTGGACTAGTCGGGAGCAATGAGCAGTTCTTC

d_gene: TRBD1
abundance: -
v_gene: TRBV15
j_gene: TRBJ2-5
len: 15
CDR3aa: CATSRARTGGETQYF
CDR3nt: TGTGCCACCAGCAGAGCCCGGACAGGGGGGGAGACCCAGTACTTC

d_gene: -
abundance: -
v_gene: TRBV5-1
j_gene: TRBJ1-1
len: 11
CDR3aa: CASSTGSEAFF
CDR3nt: TGCGCCAGCAGCACAGGGTCTGAAGCTTTCTTT

d_gene: -
abundance: -
v_gene: TRBV2
j_gene: TRBJ1-2
len: 13
CDR3aa: CASSEARAAGYTF
CDR3nt: TGTGCCAGCAGTGAAGCGCGGGCAGCGGGCTACACCTTC

d_gene: TRBD1
abundance: few
v_gene: TRBV25-1
j_gene: TRBJ1-5
len: 14
CDR3aa: CASSPTGADQPQHF
CDR3nt: TGTGCCAGCTCCCCGACAGGGGCGGATCAGCCCCAGCATTTT

d_gene: -
abundance: -
v_gene: TRBV7-2
j_gene: TRBJ1-5
len: 15
CDR3aa: CASAYAANSNQPQHF
CDR3nt: TGTGCCAGCGCCTACGCGGCCAATAGCAATCAGCCCCAGCATTTT

d_gene: TRBD2
abundance: -
v_gene: TRBV7-8
j_gene: TRBJ2-3
len: 18
CDR3aa: CASSLLVPAGTSTDTQYF
CDR3nt: TGTGCCAGCAGCTTACTAGTCCCAGCGGGGACCTCCACAGATACGCAGTATTTT

d_gene: TRBD2
abundance: -
v_gene: TRBV6-5
j_gene: TRBJ2-7
len: 14
CDR3aa: CASSYGTSSYEQYF
CDR3nt: TGTGCCAGCAGTTACGGGACTAGCTCCTACGAGCAGTACTTC

d_gene: -
abundance: many
v_gene: TRBV7-3
j_gene: TRBJ2-7
len: 13
CDR3aa: CASSLTYGNEQYF
CDR3nt: TGTGCCAGCAGCTTAACGTATGGCAACGAGCAGTACTTC

d_gene: TRBD1
abundance: -
v_gene: TRBV9
j_gene: TRBJ1-2
len: 12
CDR3aa: CASGQARGDYTF
CDR3nt: TGTGCCAGTGGACAGGCGAGAGGGGACTACACCTTC

d_gene: TRBD1
abundance: -
v_gene: TRBV28
j_gene: TRBJ1-1
len: 14
CDR3aa: CASSLYTGATEAFF
CDR3nt: TGTGCCAGCAGTTTATATACAGGGGCCACTGAAGCTTTCTTT

d_gene: -
abundance: -
v_gene: TRBV6-6
j_gene: TRBJ1-1
len: 13
CDR3aa: CASSYGLSLVSFF
CDR3nt: TGTGCCAGCAGTTACGGTCTTAGCTTGGTATCTTTCTTT

d_gene: -
abundance: -
v_gene: TRBV5-8
j_gene: TRBJ2-1
len: 15
CDR3aa: CASSLAISPRDEQFF
CDR3nt: TGTGCCAGCAGCTTGGCAATTAGCCCGAGGGATGAGCAGTTCTTC

d_gene: TRBD1
abundance: -
v_gene: TRBV5-6
j_gene: TRBJ1-1
len: 12
CDR3aa: CASSPMTGIAFF
CDR3nt: TGTGCCAGCAGCCCCATGACAGGGATAGCTTTCTTT

d_gene: TRBD1
abundance: -
v_gene: TRBV18
j_gene: TRBJ1-1
len: 14
CDR3aa: CASSPPNRGTEAFF
CDR3nt: TGTGCCAGCTCACCACCTAACAGGGGCACTGAAGCTTTCTTT

d_gene: TRBD1
abundance: -
v_gene: TRBV19
j_gene: TRBJ2-7
len: 14
CDR3aa: CASSSTGTGYEQYF
CDR3nt: TGTGCCAGTAGTTCCACCGGGACAGGATACGAGCAGTACTTC

d_gene: TRBD2
abundance: -
v_gene: TRBV11-1
j_gene: TRBJ2-2
len: 18
CDR3aa: CASSFRFGAGVNTGELFF
CDR3nt: TGTGCCAGCAGCTTCCGATTTGGGGCGGGAGTGAACACCGGGGAGCTGTTTTTT

d_gene: -
abundance: -
v_gene: TRBV10-3
j_gene: TRBJ1-5
len: 14
CDR3aa: CAISEGGERATQHF
CDR3nt: TGTGCCATCAGTGAGGGCGGGGAACGGGCGACCCAGCATTTT

d_gene: TRBD1
abundance: -
v_gene: TRBV29-1
j_gene: TRBJ2-7
len: 12
CDR3aa: CSYYGQGYEQYF
CDR3nt: TGCAGCTATTACGGACAGGGCTACGAGCAGTACTTC

d_gene: TRBD2
abundance: -
v_gene: TRBV18
j_gene: TRBJ2-3
len: 14
CDR3aa: CASSLRGGTDTQYF
CDR3nt: TGTGCCAGCTCACTCCGGGGGGGAACAGATACGCAGTATTTT

d_gene: TRBD2
abundance: once
v_gene: TRBV7-3
j_gene: TRBJ2-5
len: 14
CDR3aa: CASSSGLAEETQYF
CDR3nt: TGTGCCAGCAGCTCGGGACTAGCGGAAGAGACCCAGTACTTC

d_gene: -
abundance: -
v_gene: TRBV6-6
j_gene: TRBJ1-2
len: 14
CDR3aa: CASSYGGEGHGYTF
CDR3nt: TGTGCCAGCAGTTACGGTGGGGAGGGACATGGCTACACCTTC

d_gene: -
abundance: -
v_gene: TRBV10-3
j_gene: TRBJ2-6
len: 18
CDR3aa: CAITSTANSFSGANVLTF
CDR3nt: TGTGCCATCACTTCGACAGCTAACTCCTTCTCTGGGGCCAACGTCCTGACTTTC

d_gene: TRBD2
abundance: -
v_gene: TRBV2
j_gene: TRBJ2-1
len: 16
CDR3aa: CASSVDGRGAKNEQFF
CDR3nt: TGTGCCAGCAGCGTTGATGGGCGGGGGGCTAAAAATGAGCAGTTCTTC

d_gene: TRBD1
abundance: many
v_gene: TRBV14
j_gene: TRBJ1-2
len: 19
CDR3aa: CASSQDLGGRQGPGYGYTF
CDR3nt: TGTGCCAGCAGCCAAGATCTTGGGGGGAGACAGGGCCCAGGGTATGGCTACACCTTC

d_gene: -
abundance: -
v_gene: TRBV7-3
j_gene: TRBJ1-2
len: 12
CDR3aa: CASSLTQNGYTF
CDR3nt: TGTGCCAGCAGCTTAACGCAGAATGGCTACACCTTC

d_gene: -
abundance: -
v_gene: TRBV2
j_gene: TRBJ2-7
len: 15
CDR3aa: CASSERAGRIGEQYF
CDR3nt: TGTGCCAGCAGTGAAAGGGCAGGGAGGATTGGCGAGCAGTACTTC

d_gene: -
abundance: -
v_gene: TRBV25-1
j_gene: TRBJ2-2
len: 13
CDR3aa: CASARSGVGELFF
CDR3nt: TGTGCCAGCGCAAGGTCAGGGGTGGGGGAGCTGTTTTTT

d_gene: TRBD1
abundance: -
v_gene: TRBV6-5
j_gene: TRBJ2-1
len: 15
CDR3aa: CASSRGTGTLNEQFF
CDR3nt: TGTGCCAGCAGCCGCGGGACAGGGACGTTGAATGAGCAGTTCTTC

d_gene: TRBD1
abundance: -
v_gene: TRBV29-1
j_gene: TRBJ1-1
len: 14
CDR3aa: CSVVPGQGNTEAFF
CDR3nt: TGCAGCGTCGTCCCGGGACAGGGGAACACTGAAGCTTTCTTT

d_gene: TRBD2
abundance: -
v_gene: TRBV6-5
j_gene: TRBJ2-7
len: 14
CDR3aa: CASSRTSGAYEQYF
CDR3nt: TGTGCCAGCAGTCGGACTAGCGGAGCCTACGAGCAGTACTTC

d_gene: -
abundance: -
v_gene: TRBV5-1
j_gene: TRBJ1-4
len: 15
CDR3aa: CASRPEQGVNEKLFF
CDR3nt: TGCGCCAGCAGACCCGAACAGGGCGTTAATGAAAAACTGTTTTTT

d_gene: -
abundance: -
v_gene: TRBV5-1
j_gene: TRBJ2-2
len: 15
CDR3aa: CACAQGSPNTGELFF
CDR3nt: TGCGCCTGTGCTCAGGGCAGCCCTAACACCGGGGAGCTGTTTTTT

d_gene: TRBD2
abundance: -
v_gene: TRBV16
j_gene: TRBJ2-3
len: 15
CDR3aa: CASTPTSVATDTQYF
CDR3nt: TGTGCCAGCACCCCAACTAGCGTCGCCACAGATACGCAGTATTTT